Given below is one T cell receptor (beta chain) in context. What it binds is not known. The data belong to a study of cytomegalovirus exposure and HLA in healthy donors. Study results and limitations: Researchers catalogued 160 or so TCR beta chains as cytomegalovirus-associated. Later on, analysis showed that most CMV-associated TCR beta chains appeared to be HLA-restricted.

The ends lost 6 bases at V and 6 bases at J; junction bases unmatched: 13. Germline loops: CDR1 KGHSH, CDR2 LQKENI. This CDR3 region has 16 residues. It was with 60 Vbeta and 13 Jbeta primers that the PCR ran. As processed by the authors: Unique TCR beta chains numbered approximately 80 million in a later analysis, with around 10 million shared. The data were produced by immunoSEQ multiplex PCR, yet TCRdb's version contains in-frame clones alone and is incomplete. D and trimming come from the DNA, and the V and J calls and clone size come from that table. Of fewer than 150,000 clones listed, about 82% are singletons.

The receptor comes from a man aged 30 to 39 in good health and CMV-seronegative. The V call is TRBV18, the J call TRBJ1-4, with 7 bases that match TRBD1. The sample was PBMCs. This CDR3 reads CASSQRTGDGDEKLFF. CDR3 in DNA: TGTGCCAGCTCTCAGCGAACAGGGGACGGCGATGAAAAACTGTTTTTT.